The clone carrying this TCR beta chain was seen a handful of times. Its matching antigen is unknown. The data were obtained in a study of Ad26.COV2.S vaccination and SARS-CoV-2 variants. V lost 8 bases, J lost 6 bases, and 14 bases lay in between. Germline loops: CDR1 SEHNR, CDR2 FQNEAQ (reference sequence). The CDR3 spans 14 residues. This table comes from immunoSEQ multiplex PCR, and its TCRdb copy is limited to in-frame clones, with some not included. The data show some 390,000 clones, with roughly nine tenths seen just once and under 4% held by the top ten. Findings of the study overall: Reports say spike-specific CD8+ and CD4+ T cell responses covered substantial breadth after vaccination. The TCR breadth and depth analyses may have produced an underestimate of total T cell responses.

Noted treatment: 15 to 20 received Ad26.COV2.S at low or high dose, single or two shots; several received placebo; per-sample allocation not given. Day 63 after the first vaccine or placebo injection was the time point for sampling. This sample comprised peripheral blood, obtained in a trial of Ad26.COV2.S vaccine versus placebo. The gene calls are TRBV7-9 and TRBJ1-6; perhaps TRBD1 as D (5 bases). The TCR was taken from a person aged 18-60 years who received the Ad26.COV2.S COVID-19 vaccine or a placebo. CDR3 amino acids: CASGTGTLNSPLHF. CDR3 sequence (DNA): TGTGCCAGCGGCACCGGGACTCTTAATTCACCCCTCCACTTT.